The 5 T cell receptor beta chains given below trace back to one sample, sequenced in a study of CD8+CD57+ T cells in acquired aplastic anemia. Investigators profiled TCR beta VDJ and CDR3 from genomic DNA template. TCRdb ran MiXCR on the reads and lists one entry per CDR3 protein. The sample lists 200,000 to 250,000 distinct CDR3 sequences; approximately 35% were seen once. Sequencing used sorted CD4+, CD8+, or CD8+CD57+ T cells (not recorded which) from PBMCs. The origin of the receptors is a human donor in good health, serving as a control.

This clonotype has a single count. The J gene is TRBJ2-6, the V gene TRBV7-3; 9 bases agree with TRBD1. The CDR3 loop spans 17 amino acids. The V gene's germline CDR1 is SGHTA and CDR2 FQGTGA. Trimming removed 6 bases from V and 0 bases from J; junction bases left unmatched: 6. The CDR3 here is CASRSGTGISGANVLTF. CDR3 nucleotide sequence: TGTGCCAGCAGATCCGGGACAGGGATCTCTGGGGCCAACGTCCTGACTTTC.

The sample holds a few counts of this clonotype. The chain links TRBV20-1 to TRBJ2-2, with a weak D call TRBD1 (6 bases). The germline V gene encodes CDR1 DFQATT and CDR2 SNEGSKA (reference sequence). V shed 7 bases and J shed 6 bases, with 18 bases lying between them. The CDR3 runs to 14 residues. The CDR3 DNA reads TGCAGTGTAAGCCTCCAGGGGTATGCCGGGGAGCTGTTTTTT. Its protein product is CSVSLQGYAGELFF.

This clonotype came up a few times. The chain uses TRBV2 and TRBJ2-7; perhaps TRBD2 as D (5 bases). V dropped 5 bases and J dropped 7 bases, with 18 bases sitting between them. Germline CDR1 is SNHLY and CDR2 is FYNNEI. The CDR3 runs 14 residues. CDR3 loop: CASSYLWGEGEQYF. As DNA, the CDR3 is TGTGCCAGCAGTTACCTGTGGGGAGAAGGGGAGCAGTACTTC.

This chain joins TRBV19 and TRBJ2-1; D may be TRBD1 (5 bases). CDR1 and CDR2 (germline): LNHDA, SQIVND (reference sequence). Trimming cost V 5 bases and J 1 base, with 12 bases left between them. CDR3 length equals 15 residues. The CDR3 sequence is CASSPSRTSYNEQFF. The CDR3 DNA is TGTGCCAGTAGTCCCTCAAGGACATCCTACAATGAGCAGTTCTTC.

The chain joins TRBV2 to TRBJ2-7, with D unresolved. This CDR3 has 13 residues. In germline, CDR1 is SNHLY, CDR2 FYNNEI. Trimming removed 8 bases from V and 0 bases from J, with 11 bases in between. The CDR3 coding sequence is TGTGCCAGCGTAGGCAGACACTCCTACGAGCAGTACTTC. The encoded protein is CASVGRHSYEQYF. The variable domain in full, completed from reference TRBV2 and TRBJ2-7, reads EPEVTQTPSHQVTQMGQEVILRCVPISNHLYFYWYRQILGQKVEFLVSFYNNEISEKSEIFDDQFSVERPDGSNFTLKIRSTKLEDSAMYFCASVGRHSYEQYFGPGTRLTVT.